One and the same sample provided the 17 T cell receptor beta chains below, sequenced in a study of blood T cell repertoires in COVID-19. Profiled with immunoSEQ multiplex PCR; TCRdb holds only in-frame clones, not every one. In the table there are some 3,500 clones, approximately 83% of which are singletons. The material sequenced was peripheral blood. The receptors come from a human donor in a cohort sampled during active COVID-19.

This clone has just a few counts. CDR3 loop: CASSSRGNTEAFF. The CDR3, as DNA: TGTGCCAGTAGTTCCAGGGGAAACACTGAAGCTTTCTTT. The chain joins TRBV19 to TRBJ1-1; D possibly corresponds to TRBD1 (6 bases). The CDR3 has 13 amino acids. Trimming removed 5 bases from V and 2 bases from J, with 9 bases in between. In germline, CDR1 is LNHDA, CDR2 SQIVND (reference sequence).

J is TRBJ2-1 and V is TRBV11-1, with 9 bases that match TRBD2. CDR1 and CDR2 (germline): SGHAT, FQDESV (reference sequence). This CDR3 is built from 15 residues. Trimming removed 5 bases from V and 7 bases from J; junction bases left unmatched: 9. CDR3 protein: CASSPHGLAGNEQFF. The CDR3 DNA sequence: TGTGCCAGCAGCCCTCATGGGCTAGCGGGGAATGAGCAGTTCTTC.

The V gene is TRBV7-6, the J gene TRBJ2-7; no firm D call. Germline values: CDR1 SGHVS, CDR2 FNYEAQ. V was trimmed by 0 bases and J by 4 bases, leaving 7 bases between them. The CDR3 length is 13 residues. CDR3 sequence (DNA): TGTGCCAGCAGCTTAGCGGTCAGTTACGAGCAGTACTTC. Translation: CASSLAVSYEQYF.

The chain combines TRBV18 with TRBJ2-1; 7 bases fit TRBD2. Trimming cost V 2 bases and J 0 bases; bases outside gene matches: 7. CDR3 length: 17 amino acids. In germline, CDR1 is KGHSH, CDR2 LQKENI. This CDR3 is CASSPKPLADSYNEQFF. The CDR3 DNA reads TGTGCCAGCTCACCAAAGCCGCTAGCGGACTCCTACAATGAGCAGTTCTTC.

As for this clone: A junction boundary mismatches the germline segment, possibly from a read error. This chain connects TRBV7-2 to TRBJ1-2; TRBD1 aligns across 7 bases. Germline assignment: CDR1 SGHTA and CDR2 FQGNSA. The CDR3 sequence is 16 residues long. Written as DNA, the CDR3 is TGTGCCAGCAGTTTAGGTAGAAGACAGGGAAACAAAGGCTACACCTTC. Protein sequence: CASSLGRRQGNKGYTF.

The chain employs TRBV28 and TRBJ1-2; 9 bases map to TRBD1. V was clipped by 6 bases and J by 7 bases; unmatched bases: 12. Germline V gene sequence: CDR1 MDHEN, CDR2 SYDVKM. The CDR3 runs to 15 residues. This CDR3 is CASRELGQGWVGYTF. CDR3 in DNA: TGTGCCAGCAGGGAACTCGGACAGGGGTGGGTTGGCTACACCTTC.

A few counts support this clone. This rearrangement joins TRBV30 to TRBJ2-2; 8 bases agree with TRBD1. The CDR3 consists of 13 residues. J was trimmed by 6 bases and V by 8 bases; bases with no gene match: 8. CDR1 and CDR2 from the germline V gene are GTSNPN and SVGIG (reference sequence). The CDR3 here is CAVKDRDAGELFF. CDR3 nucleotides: TGTGCCGTAAAGGACAGGGACGCCGGGGAGCTGTTTTTT. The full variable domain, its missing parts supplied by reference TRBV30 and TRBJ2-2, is SQTIHQWPATLVQPVGSPLSLECTVEGTSNPNLYWYRQAAGRGLQLLFYSVGIGQISSEVPQNLSASRPQDRQFILSSKKLLLSDSGFYLCAVKDRDAGELFFGEGSRLTVL.

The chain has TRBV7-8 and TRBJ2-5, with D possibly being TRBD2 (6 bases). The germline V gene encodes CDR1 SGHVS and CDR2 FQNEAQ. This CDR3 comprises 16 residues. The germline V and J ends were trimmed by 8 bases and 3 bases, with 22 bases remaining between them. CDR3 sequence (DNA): TGTGCCAGCGGCCGCGGGGTGAACTTAGAGAAAGAGACCCAGTACTTC. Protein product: CASGRGVNLEKETQYF.

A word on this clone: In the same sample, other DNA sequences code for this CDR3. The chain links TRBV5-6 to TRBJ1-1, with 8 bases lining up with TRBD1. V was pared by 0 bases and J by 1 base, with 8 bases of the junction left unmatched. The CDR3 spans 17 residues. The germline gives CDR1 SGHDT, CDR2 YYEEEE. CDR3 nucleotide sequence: TGTGCCAGCAGCTTGGGCGTTGGGGACAGGAGGAACACTGAAGCTTTCTTT. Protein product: CASSLGVGDRRNTEAFF.

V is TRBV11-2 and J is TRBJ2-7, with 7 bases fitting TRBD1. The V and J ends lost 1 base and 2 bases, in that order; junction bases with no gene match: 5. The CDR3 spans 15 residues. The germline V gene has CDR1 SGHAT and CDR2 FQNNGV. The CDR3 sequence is CASSLGNRGTYEQYV. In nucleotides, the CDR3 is TGTGCCAGCAGCTTAGGAAACAGGGGCACCTACGAGCAGTACGTC.

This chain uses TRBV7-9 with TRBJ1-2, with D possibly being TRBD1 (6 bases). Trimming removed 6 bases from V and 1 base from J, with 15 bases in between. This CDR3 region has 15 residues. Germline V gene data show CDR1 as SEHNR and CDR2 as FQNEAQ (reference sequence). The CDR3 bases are TGTGCCAGCAGAAGACACGGGACAAGTAACTATGGCTACACCTTC. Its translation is CASRRHGTSNYGYTF.

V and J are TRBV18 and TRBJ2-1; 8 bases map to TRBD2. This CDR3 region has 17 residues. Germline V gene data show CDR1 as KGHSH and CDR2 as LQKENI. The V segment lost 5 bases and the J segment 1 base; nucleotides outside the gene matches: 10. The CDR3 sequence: CASSSESGRASYNEQFF. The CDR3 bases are TGTGCCAGCTCATCGGAAAGCGGGAGAGCGTCCTACAATGAGCAGTTCTTC. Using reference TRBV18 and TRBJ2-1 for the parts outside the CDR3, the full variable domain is NAGVMQNPRHLVRRRGQEARLRCSPMKGHSHVYWYRQLPEEGLKFMVYLQKENIIDESGMPKERFSAEFPKEGPSILRIQQVVRGDSAAYFCASSSESGRASYNEQFFGPGTRLTVL.

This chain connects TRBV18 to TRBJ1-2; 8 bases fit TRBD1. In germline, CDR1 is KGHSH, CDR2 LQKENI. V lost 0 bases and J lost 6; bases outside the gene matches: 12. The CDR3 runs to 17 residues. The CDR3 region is CASSPPGAGGAKNGYTF. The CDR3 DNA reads TGTGCCAGCTCACCACCGGGGGCAGGGGGCGCGAAGAATGGCTACACCTTC.

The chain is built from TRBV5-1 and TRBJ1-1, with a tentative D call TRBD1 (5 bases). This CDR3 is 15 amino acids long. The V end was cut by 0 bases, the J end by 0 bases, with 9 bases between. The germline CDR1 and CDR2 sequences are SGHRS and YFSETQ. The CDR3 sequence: CASSLDGRVNTEAFF. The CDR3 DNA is TGCGCCAGCAGCTTGGATGGCAGGGTGAACACTGAAGCTTTCTTT.

The CDR3 here is CASRGGRRYTF. The CDR3, as DNA: TGTGCCAGCAGGGGGGGGCGTCGCTACACCTTC. V and J are TRBV3-1 (or the pseudogene TRBV3-2) and TRBJ1-2, with a tentative D call TRBD1 (6 bases). Germline-derived CDR1 and CDR2 are LGHDT and YNNKEL (reference sequence). This CDR3 is built from 11 residues. Trimming pared 6 bases from V and 9 bases from J, leaving 11 bases between.

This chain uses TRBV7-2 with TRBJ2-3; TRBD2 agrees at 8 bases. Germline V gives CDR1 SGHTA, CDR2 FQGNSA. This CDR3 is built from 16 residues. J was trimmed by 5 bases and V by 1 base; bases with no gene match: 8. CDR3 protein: CASSLGTGGPGDTQYF. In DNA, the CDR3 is TGTGCCAGCAGCTTAGGTACGGGAGGGCCGGGAGATACGCAGTATTTT.

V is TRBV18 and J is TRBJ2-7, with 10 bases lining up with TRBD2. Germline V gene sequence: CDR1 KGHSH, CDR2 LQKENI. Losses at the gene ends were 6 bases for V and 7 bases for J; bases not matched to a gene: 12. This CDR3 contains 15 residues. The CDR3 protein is CASSTGLAGVGEQYV. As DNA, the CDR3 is TGTGCCAGCTCTACCGGGCTAGCGGGAGTGGGTGAGCAGTACGTC.